The entry below gives a single T cell receptor beta chain sequence along with its context. Its antigen remains unidentified. Base qualities were left out, and no much larger clone turns up one base away. The sample originates from a study of control samples from healthy donors and cancer patients (dated by TCRdb to the early 2020s). Here V drops 7 bases and J drops 8 bases, and the junction holds 6 bases not matched to any gene. The CDR3, cysteine through phenylalanine, is 13 amino acids long. The sequence is cut down to CDR3 DNA, 39 bases in frame from base 1. From a lookup of the germline V gene, CDR1 and CDR2 are SQVTM and ANQGSEA. The protocol used for the library was the immunoSEQ multiplex PCR assay. TCRdb provides this immuneACCESS table in a form limited to in-frame rearrangements. Some clones are lacking; in checked studies, under half of them reflect an unresolved V gene, and why the rest are absent is not known. Here the sample has 130,000 or so clones; about 94% occur a single time. More than 13% of the sample is taken by the ten largest.

Sequences were obtained from PBMCs. The clonotype originates from a man in his sixties with colorectal cancer. The sequence is built from TRBV29-1 and TRBJ2-1; 12 junctional bases match TRBD2. The DNA reads TGCAGCGGCCAGGGACTAGCGGGCGATGAGCAGTTCTTC. Translated, it reads CSGQGLAGDEQFF.